A single T cell receptor (beta chain) is shown here with its context. Its antigen specificity is not known. The record has no base qualities; no much larger clone is one base away. These data come from a study of identical twins (dated by TCRdb to 2016 to 2017). About the investigation overall: To test whether fetal clonotypes persist, this study deep-sequenced TCR alpha and beta repertoires from monozygotic twins, from unrelated adults of various ages, and from cord blood. To rule out contamination, replicate twin experiments were performed at different times with different library preparation protocols.

Results and caveats for the whole study, not just this receptor: Because the same donors could not be followed over many years, the conclusions relied on cross-sectional statistical analysis. Fewer insertions were carried by abundant cord blood beta clonotypes; a weaker similar trend was observed in young adult naive repertoires, while no such trend was observed in memory repertoires. A weaker excess of twin sharing was found in beta out-of-frame sequences because the signal-to-noise ratio was lowered by fewer shared sequences. Out-of-frame TCR alpha sharing in monozygotic twins was systematically underestimated by recombination models, whereas sharing between unrelated individuals was in agreement with the recombination models. Compared with coincidental sharing between unrelated individuals, out-of-frame TCR alpha sequences shared between twins showed an excess of sequences with low generation probability. Invariant T cells such as MAIT and iNKT could partly confound zero-insertion analyses, although diverse VJ usage argued against such confounding for most clonotypes.

The library was produced with 5' RACE. Sequencing relied on an Illumina HiSeq 2000. Template switching introduced a universal primer binding site; the final cDNA contained a unique molecular identifier, enabling accurate counting of TCR cDNA molecules. Specific primers in the conserved constant-segment region were used to synthesize first-strand cDNA for the TCR alpha and beta chains. To control for contamination, each cDNA library was double barcoded with a SMART-Mk sample barcode plus Illumina barcodes. TruSeq adapter sequences and Illumina sample barcodes were added in two successive PCR steps. The TCR alpha and beta cDNA libraries were sequenced on the Illumina HiSeq platform using custom primers. In the authors' own workflow: MiGEC was used to process raw reads and extract unique molecular identifiers, and MiXCR was used to find CDR3 positions. For each individual, recombination models were inferred using an EM algorithm with the repgenHMM and IGoR tools. Shared clonotype analysis was performed with the tcR package in R, normalizing sharing by the product of cloneset sizes. To study raw recombination without the effects of thymic and clonal selection, out-of-frame nonproductive sequences were analyzed. TCRdb trimmed public reads at Q25 via fastp, called clones via MiXCR and kept in-frame beta chains. Entries are consolidated by CDR3 protein sequence, retaining the most common genes and DNA. What appears here as the V and J calls and clone size reflects TCRdb's work, not the paper's. This sample comprises hundreds of thousands of distinct CDR3 sequences, approximately 22% of them detected only once. Jointly, the top ten make up roughly 4% of the sample.

The germline ends are 23 bases apart after V is trimmed by 6 bases and J by 3 bases. From cysteine to phenylalanine, the CDR3 is 18 amino acids long. Of the read, only the CDR3 DNA is kept; its 54 bases are in frame from base 1. Every donor was a healthy Caucasian. The twin cohort comprised three pairs of female monozygotic twins, all aged roughly 18 to 29 years. The RNA used for TCR libraries was isolated from peripheral blood mononuclear cells. These data were also filed under a second study, of T cells expressing NK-cell markers. As described in the second report: TCR beta-chain repertoires were profiled in sorted CD3+CD56+NKG2C+, CD3+CD56+NKG2C- and CD3+CD56-NKG2C+ T-cell subsets from roughly eight donors. Seven of the eight sequenced donors were HCMV-seropositive and one was HCMV-seronegative. In several experiments an anti-gammadeltaTCR antibody was added to restrict sorting to alphabetaTCR-expressing T cells. For six donors, the dominant CD3+CD56+NKG2C+ clonotypes were among the top 10 CD8+ clonotypes and accounted for about 1.0-8% of CD8+ T cells. Those dominant clonotypes were again the most abundant among CD3+CD56-NKG2C+ cells in four donors, at about 25-65%. Whether the expanded NKG2C-expressing T cell clones were specific for HCMV antigens remained unclear. The eight sequenced donors were randomly selected healthy volunteers, three men and five women. HCMV-specific IgG was detected in serum with a commercial ELISA kit to determine HCMV serostatus. For six donors, bulk peripheral blood T-cell repertoires were additionally sequenced from unsorted PBMC. MIGEC handled demultiplexing of the reads and grouping by UMI, while MiTCR was used to assemble and quantify clonotypes. Only TCR cDNA sequences supported by at least two reads were kept to exclude erroneous sequences. The tcR package was used for downstream repertoire analysis, and clonotypes were matched across fractions by CDR3 nucleotide sequence plus V segment. VDJmatch was used to annotate antigen specificity against VDJdb, with one amino acid substitution in CDR3 allowed.

Sequenced input: PBMCs. The chain links TRBV12-3 or TRBV12-4 with TRBJ2-2, with TRBD2 as a weak D call on 6 bases. This receptor was obtained from a young woman in good health. The CDR3 sequence is CASRRLTSWRADTGELFF. The nucleotides read TGTGCCAGCAGGAGACTAACTAGCTGGAGGGCGGACACCGGGGAGCTGTTTTTT.